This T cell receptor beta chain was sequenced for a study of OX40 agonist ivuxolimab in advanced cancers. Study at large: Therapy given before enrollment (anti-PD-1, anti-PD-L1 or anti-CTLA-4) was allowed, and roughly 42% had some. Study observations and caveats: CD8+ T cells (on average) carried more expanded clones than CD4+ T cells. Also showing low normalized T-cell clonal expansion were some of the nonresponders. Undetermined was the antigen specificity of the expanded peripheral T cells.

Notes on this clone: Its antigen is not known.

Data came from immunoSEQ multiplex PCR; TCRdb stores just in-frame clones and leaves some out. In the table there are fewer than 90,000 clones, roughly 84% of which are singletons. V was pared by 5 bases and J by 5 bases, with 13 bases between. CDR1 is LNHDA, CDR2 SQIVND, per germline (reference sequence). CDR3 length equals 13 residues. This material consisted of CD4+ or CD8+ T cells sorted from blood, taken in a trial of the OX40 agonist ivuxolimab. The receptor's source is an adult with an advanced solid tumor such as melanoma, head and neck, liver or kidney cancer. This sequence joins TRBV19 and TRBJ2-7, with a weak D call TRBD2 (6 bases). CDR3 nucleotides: TGTGCCAGTAGTCTTGTGGGGGGTCACGAGCAGTACTTC. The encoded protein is CASSLVGGHEQYF.